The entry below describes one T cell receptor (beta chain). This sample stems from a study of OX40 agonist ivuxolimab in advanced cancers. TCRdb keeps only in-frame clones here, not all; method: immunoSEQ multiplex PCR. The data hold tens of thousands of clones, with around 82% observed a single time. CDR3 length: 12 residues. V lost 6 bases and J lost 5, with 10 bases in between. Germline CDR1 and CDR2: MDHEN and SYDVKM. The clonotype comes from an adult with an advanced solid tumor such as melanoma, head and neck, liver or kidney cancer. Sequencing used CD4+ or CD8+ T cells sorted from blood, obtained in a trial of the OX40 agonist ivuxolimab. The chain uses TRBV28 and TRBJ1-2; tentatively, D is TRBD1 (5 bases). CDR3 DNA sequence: TGTGCCAGCAGATTGCAGGGATATGGCTACACCTTC. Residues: CASRLQGYGYTF.